These T cell receptor beta chains were read from a single sample in a study of cytomegalovirus exposure and HLA in healthy donors. Clones were sequenced by immunoSEQ multiplex PCR, and TCRdb holds only the in-frame ones, with some missing. The table lists around 120,000 clones, about 85% of them singletons. Sequencing was done on a sample of PBMCs. Every receptor here comes from a young man in good health and CMV-seropositive. Both conserved end residues are part of each CDR3. Fields, in order: clone size, J gene, D gene, V gene, CDR3 DNA, CDR3 protein. The D gene is left open where the match is weak. Rows give clone size only sometimes, using once, few, many, or a class for an expanded clone.

size: NA; J: TRBJ1-5; D: TRBD1; V: TRBV7-8; DNA: TGTGCCAGCAGCATGGGACAGGTCGATCAGCCCCAGCATTTT; CDR3: CASSMGQVDQPQHF
size: NA; J: TRBJ2-5; D: TRBD1; V: TRBV2; DNA: TGTGCCAGCGGGGACAGGCTCGCGGAGACCCAGTACTTC; CDR3: CASGDRLAETQYF
size: NA; J: TRBJ1-4; D: NA; V: TRBV5-4; DNA: TGTGCCAGCAGCGCTCGAAGGGGAACTAATGAAAAACTGTTTTTT; CDR3: CASSARRGTNEKLFF
size: NA; J: TRBJ2-7; D: TRBD1; V: TRBV18; DNA: TGTGCCAGCTCACCACCGGGACAGGGTTTCTCCTACGAGCAGTACTTC; CDR3: CASSPPGQGFSYEQYF
size: NA; J: TRBJ2-5; D: NA; V: TRBV6-6; DNA: TGTGCCAGCAGTAAAGACAGACTCCAAGAGACCCAGTACTTC; CDR3: CASSKDRLQETQYF
size: NA; J: TRBJ1-1; D: NA; V: TRBV2; DNA: TGTGCCACAAGGACAGAAGCGAACACTGAAGCTTTCTTT; CDR3: CATRTEANTEAFF
size: NA; J: TRBJ1-6; D: NA; V: TRBV5-4; DNA: TGTGCCAGCAGCGCCGCAGGGACACCCCTCCACTTT; CDR3: CASSAAGTPLHF
size: once; J: TRBJ2-1; D: TRBD2; V: TRBV4-1; DNA: TGCGCCAGCAGCCAGCTCGGTCGACTAGCGGCCTACAATGAGCAGTTCTTC; CDR3: CASSQLGRLAAYNEQFF
size: NA; J: TRBJ2-2; D: NA; V: TRBV6-1; DNA: TGTGCCAGCAGTGAAGCTGCGGGGGCAGGCGGGGAGCTGTTTTTT; CDR3: CASSEAAGAGGELFF
size: NA; J: TRBJ1-2; D: NA; V: TRBV7-9; DNA: TGTGCCAGCAGCCCAGATGGGGGGGCCAGCTATGGCTACACCTTC; CDR3: CASSPDGGASYGYTF